The clone carrying this T cell receptor beta chain was detected once. These data originate in a study of blood T cell repertoires in COVID-19. The germline V gene encodes CDR1 LGHDT and CDR2 YNNKEL (reference sequence). With 3 bases removed from V and 4 bases from J, the gap between germline ends came to 6 bases. The CDR3 extends over 12 amino acids. Assay: immunoSEQ multiplex PCR; the TCRdb copy retains only in-frame clones and omits some. The sample holds hundreds of thousands of clones; just over 85% are singletons and the top ten take 3.5% to 4%. The chain joins TRBV3-1 (or the pseudogene TRBV3-2) to TRBJ1-1; D call uncertain. Sequencing was carried out using PBMCs or T cells enriched from blood (not recorded which). This receptor was taken from a woman in her thirties or forties with acute COVID-19. CDR3 nucleotide sequence: TGTGCCAGCAGCCAGGGAGGCACTGAAGCTTTCTTT. The encoded protein is CASSQGGTEAFF.